This TCR beta chain originates from a study of T cells in Graves' hyperthyroidism and ophthalmopathy. Graves' hyperthyroidism qualified as stable when ophthalmopathy did not progress within 18 months. Patients aged 18 to 65 had newly diagnosed hyperthyroidism of under 2 months' duration. The study, taken as a whole, reports: Ophthalmopathy got predicted by the model a median roughly six months before its onset.

This clonotype was seen ten or more times. Its matching antigen is unknown. Researchers amplified the TCR beta CDR3 regions from RNA transcripts. HTBI primers were used for first-round RT-PCR of the TCR CDR3. TCRdb reprocessed the multiplex PCR reads with MiXCR, giving one entry per CDR3 protein. Of around 520,000 distinct CDR3 sequences listed, less than 15% are singletons. The sample consisted of blood. The receptor was derived from a woman between 35 and 50 years old with Graves' hyperthyroidism.

The CDR3 sequence is CASSSGQTWIQYF. CDR3 bases: TGTGCCAGCAGTTCGGGACAGACGTGGATTCAGTACTTC. The chain uses TRBV28 and TRBJ2-4, with 7 nucleotides matching TRBD1. Losses at the gene ends were 4 bases for V and 10 bases for J; bases not matched to a gene: 7. The germline CDR1 and CDR2 sequences are MDHEN and SYDVKM. The CDR3 runs 13 residues.